This TCR beta chain was captured in a study of blood T cell repertoires in COVID-19. About the research overall: Collection of acute and convalescent COVID-19 samples took place in the United States, Italy and Spain.

This CDR3 has 15 residues. Germline CDR1 is SGDLS and CDR2 is YYNGEE. V was pared by 6 bases and J by 5 bases, with 20 bases between. Generated by immunoSEQ multiplex PCR, the TCRdb table keeps only in-frame clones and is missing some. This table has about 380,000 clones, roughly 86% appearing once. This clonotype originated in a young man who had recovered from COVID-19. What was sequenced was PBMCs or T cells enriched from blood (not recorded which). V gene TRBV9 combines with J gene TRBJ2-5; D is possibly TRBD2 (6 bases). For the CDR3, the DNA is TGTGCCAGCAACCAAGGGGACTCTACGGGGGAGACCCAGTACTTC. Amino acid sequence: CASNQGDSTGETQYF.